Below, one TCR beta chain is given with its context. Its antigen is not identified. These data are taken from a study of cytomegalovirus exposure and HLA in healthy donors. General study results and limits: The tendency of first-cohort TCR clusters to co-occur in the roughly 130 validation repertoires was the finding of a later analysis.

The CDR3 is 14 amino acids. Germline CDR1 reads SEHNR; CDR2 reads FQNEAQ (reference sequence). V dropped 1 base and J dropped 4 bases, with 10 bases sitting between them. TCRdb keeps only in-frame clones here, not all; method: immunoSEQ multiplex PCR. The sample comprises roughly 200,000 clones, around 80% of which are singletons, and less than 1.5% rests with the top ten. The receptor comes from a woman between 25 and 40 years old in good health and CMV-seronegative. The chain has TRBV7-9 and TRBJ2-5; D might be TRBD2 (7 bases). Source material: PBMCs. DNA of the CDR3: TGTGCCAGCAGCTTAGGGGGAGGGGGAGAGACCCAGTACTTC. This gives the protein CASSLGGGGETQYF.